The 6 T cell receptor beta chains below all came from one sample that was sequenced in a study of cytomegalovirus exposure and HLA in healthy donors. The PCR ran on 60 Vbeta and 13 Jbeta primers. Profiled with immunoSEQ multiplex PCR; TCRdb holds only in-frame clones, not every one. The table lists about 110,000 clones, about 80% of them singletons. Sequenced sample: PBMCs. Receptor source: a female donor in good health and CMV-seropositive.

J is TRBJ2-1 and V is TRBV6-5; 7 nucleotides align to TRBD2. From germline, CDR1 is MNHEY and CDR2 SVGAGI. CDR3 length: 13 residues. With 5 bases clipped from V and 8 bases from J, the junction kept 6 bases outside the gene matches. The CDR3 is CASSQGLWDEQFF. CDR3 nucleotide sequence: TGTGCCAGCAGTCAGGGACTATGGGATGAGCAGTTCTTC.

CDR3 nucleotide sequence: TGTGCCAGCTCACCACAGGGGCGGAGCACCGGGGAGCTGTTTTTT. It yields the protein CASSPQGRSTGELFF. The J gene is TRBJ2-2, the V gene TRBV18; a possible D gene is TRBD1 (5 bases). Germline CDR1 reads KGHSH; CDR2 reads LQKENI. Trimming cost V 1 base and J 4 bases, with 10 bases left between them. The CDR3 contains 15 residues.

This chain connects TRBV18 to TRBJ2-3; possible D gene TRBD1, 7 bases. This CDR3 region has 17 residues. V lost 4 bases, J lost 6 bases, and 23 bases lay in between. CDR1 and CDR2 (germline): KGHSH, LQKENI. The CDR3 DNA sequence: TGTGCCAGCTCACAAATACGAAGAGGGGGCGCGGGGGATACGCAGTATTTT. This sequence encodes CASSQIRRGGAGDTQYF.

This rearrangement joins TRBV4-1 to TRBJ1-2; no firm D call. Germline CDR1 is MGHRA and CDR2 is YSYEKL. V shed 6 bases and J shed 7 bases, with 15 bases lying between them. CDR3 length equals 13 residues. DNA for the CDR3: TGCGCCAGCAGGCGAATCGACCAGGCTGGCTACACCTTC. Translating it yields CASRRIDQAGYTF.

This clone was picked up a small number of times. The J gene is TRBJ1-1, the V gene TRBV19; no reliable D call. Trimming shortened V by 3 bases and J by 7 bases, and 6 bases separated the two germline ends. CDR1 is LNHDA, CDR2 SQIVND, per germline (reference sequence). The CDR3 covers 11 residues. The CDR3: CASSISREAFF. CDR3 sequence (DNA): TGTGCCAGTAGTATCTCCCGTGAAGCTTTCTTT.

This chain joins TRBV6-5 and TRBJ1-2; TRBD1 is a possible D gene (6 bases). Germline CDR1 reads MNHEY; CDR2 reads SVGAGI. V was trimmed by 7 bases and J by 4 bases, leaving 13 bases between them. This CDR3 contains 13 residues. The CDR3 DNA is TGTGCCAGCAAAAGGCAGGGGTCCTATGGCTACACCTTC. Encoded protein: CASKRQGSYGYTF.